This T cell receptor (beta chain) came from a study of T-cell memory formation after mild COVID-19. This clonotype was seen more than once but under ten times. The CDR3 has 14 amino acids. V was clipped by 0 bases and J by 2 bases, with 6 bases between them. Germline CDR1 reads SGHRS; CDR2 reads YFSETQ. Using its own MiXCR run on the 5' RACE reads, TCRdb lists one record per CDR3 protein. Of approximately 210,000 distinct CDR3 sequences in the sample, roughly 18% were seen once. Sequenced sample: PBMCs or a T cell subset sorted from them (not recorded which). The chain combines TRBV5-1 with TRBJ2-4; unclear D gene. This sequence was found in an adult woman who had mild COVID-19 (a few samples of this study predate the infection). Cell type and time point are not known. This CDR3 reads CASSLASSKNIQYF. CDR3 in DNA: TGCGCCAGCAGCTTGGCCTCCTCCAAAAACATTCAGTACTTC.